The source of this TCR beta chain is a study of regulatory T cells in long-lasting Graves disease. Building of the TCR beta libraries involved iRepertoire HTBI primers and Arm-PCR of CDR3 regions. MiXCR, run by TCRdb on the multiplex PCR reads, gives a single entry per CDR3 protein. The repertoire holds under 450,000 distinct CDR3 sequences, with approximately 12% as singletons. Study conclusions and caveats: Sharing of public clonotypes was greater in persistent patients (about 2,700) than in new patients (roughly 1,000).

This clonotype appeared many times. Its antigen is undetermined. This CDR3 region has 14 residues. Trimming cost V 5 bases and J 0 bases, with 13 bases left between them. Germline V gene sequence: CDR1 DFQATT, CDR2 SNEGSKA (reference sequence). The time point here: newly diagnosed GD, antithyroid drugs for less than 3 months. The TCR library was made from RNA that had been extracted from PBMCs in TRIzol. These records were also assigned to another study, of T cells in Graves' hyperthyroidism and ophthalmopathy.

This sample comprised peripheral blood mononuclear cells (PBMCs), obtained at new diagnosis, from a patient treated with antithyroid drugs. The rearrangement links TRBV20-1 to TRBJ2-5, with D hard to call. The receptor was derived from a woman under 30 with Graves disease. The CDR3 reads CSALGHPYQETQYF. The CDR3 DNA reads as TGCAGTGCTTTAGGCCATCCGTACCAAGAGACCCAGTACTTC.